The present TCR beta chain was sequenced within a study of blood T cells in healthy people across ages. Study results and caveats: Age advanced and TCR beta diversity per million T cells fell, roughly linearly.

With respect to this clonotype: Its cognate antigen is unknown.

V dropped 5 bases and J dropped 7; count of bases not matched to a gene: 12. Germline values: CDR1 SGHTA, CDR2 FQGNSA. The CDR3 is 15 residues long. The use of a sample-barcoded 5' primer and a J-beta primer mix characterized a second PCR of 7 to 11 cycles. All samples yielded 2.5 million or more CDR3-containing paired-end reads. TCRdb fed the 5' RACE reads into MiXCR, producing one record per CDR3 protein. The data hold more than 1.4 million distinct CDR3 sequences, with approximately 40% observed a single time. The sequencing sample was made of blood. The receptor was derived from a woman aged 18-30 years in good health. The rearrangement links TRBV7-2 to TRBJ2-7, with TRBD2 matching over 9 bases. Here the CDR3 DNA reads TGTGCCAGCAGCCCTTACGGGACTAGCTACAATGAGCAGTACTTC. This codes for CASSPYGTSYNEQYF.